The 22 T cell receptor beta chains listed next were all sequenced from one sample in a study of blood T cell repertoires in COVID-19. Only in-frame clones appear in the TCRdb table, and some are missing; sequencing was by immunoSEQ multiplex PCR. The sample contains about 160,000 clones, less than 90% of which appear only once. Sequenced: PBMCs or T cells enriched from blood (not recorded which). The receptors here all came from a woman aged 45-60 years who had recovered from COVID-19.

The CDR3 region is CASSLASGISEQFF. In DNA, the CDR3 is TGTGCCAGCAGCTTAGCTTCAGGGATCTCGGAGCAGTTCTTC. The V and J genes are TRBV11-3 and TRBJ2-1; D is possibly TRBD1 (5 bases). Trimming took off 1 base at V and 10 bases at J, with 14 bases between the two ends. Looked up from germline, CDR1 is SGHNT and CDR2 is YENEEA. CDR3 size: 14 residues. Complete variable domain (other parts from reference TRBV11-3 and TRBJ2-1): EAGVVQSPRYKIIEKKQPVAFWCNPISGHNTLYWYLQNLGQGPELLIRYENEEAVDDSQLPKDRFSAERLKGVDSTLKIQPAELGDSAVYLCASSLASGISEQFFGPGTRLTVL.

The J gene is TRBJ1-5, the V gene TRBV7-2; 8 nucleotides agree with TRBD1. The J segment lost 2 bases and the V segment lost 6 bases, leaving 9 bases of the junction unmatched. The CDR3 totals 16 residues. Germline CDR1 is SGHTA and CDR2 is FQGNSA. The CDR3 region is CASSSQGGGGNQPQHF. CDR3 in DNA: TGTGCCAGCAGTTCACAGGGGGGTGGGGGCAATCAGCCCCAGCATTTT.

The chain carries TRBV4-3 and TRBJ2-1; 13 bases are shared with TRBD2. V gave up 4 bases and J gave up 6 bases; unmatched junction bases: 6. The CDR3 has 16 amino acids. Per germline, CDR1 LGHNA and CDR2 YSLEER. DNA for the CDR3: TGCGCCAGCAGCCGAGGACTAGCGGGAGTCGGCAATGAGCAGTTCTTC. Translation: CASSRGLAGVGNEQFF.

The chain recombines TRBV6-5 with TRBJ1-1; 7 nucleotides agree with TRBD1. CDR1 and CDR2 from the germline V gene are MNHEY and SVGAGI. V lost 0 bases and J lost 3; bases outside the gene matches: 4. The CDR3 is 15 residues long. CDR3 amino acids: CASSYSNRGDTEAFF. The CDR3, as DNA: TGTGCCAGCAGTTACTCTAACAGGGGTGACACTGAAGCTTTCTTT.

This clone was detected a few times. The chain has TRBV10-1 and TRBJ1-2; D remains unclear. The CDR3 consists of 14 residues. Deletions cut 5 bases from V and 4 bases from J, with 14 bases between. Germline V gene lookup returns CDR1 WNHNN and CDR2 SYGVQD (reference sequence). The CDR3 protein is CASSSSLGCYGYTF. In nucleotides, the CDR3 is TGCGCCAGCAGTTCCTCTCTTGGCTGCTATGGCTACACCTTC.

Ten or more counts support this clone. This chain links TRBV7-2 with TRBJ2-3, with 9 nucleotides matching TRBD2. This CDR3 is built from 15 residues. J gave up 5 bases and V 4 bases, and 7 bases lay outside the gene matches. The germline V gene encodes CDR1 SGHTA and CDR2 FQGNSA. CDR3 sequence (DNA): TGTGCCAGCAGCTATTTAGCGGGAGCACAAGATACGCAGTATTTT. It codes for CASSYLAGAQDTQYF.

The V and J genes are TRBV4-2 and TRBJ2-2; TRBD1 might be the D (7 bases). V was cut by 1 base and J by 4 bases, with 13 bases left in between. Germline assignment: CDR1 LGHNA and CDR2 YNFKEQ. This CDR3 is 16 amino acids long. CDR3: CASSQAEGAATGELFF. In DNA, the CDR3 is TGTGCCAGCAGCCAAGCGGAGGGGGCGGCCACCGGGGAGCTGTTTTTT.

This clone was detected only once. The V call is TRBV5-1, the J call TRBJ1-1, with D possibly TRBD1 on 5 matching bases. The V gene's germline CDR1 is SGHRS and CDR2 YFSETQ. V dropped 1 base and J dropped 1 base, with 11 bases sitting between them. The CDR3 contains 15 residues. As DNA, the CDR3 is TGCGCCAGCAGCTTGTTGGGACTATCGAACACTGAAGCTTTCTTT. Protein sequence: CASSLLGLSNTEAFF.

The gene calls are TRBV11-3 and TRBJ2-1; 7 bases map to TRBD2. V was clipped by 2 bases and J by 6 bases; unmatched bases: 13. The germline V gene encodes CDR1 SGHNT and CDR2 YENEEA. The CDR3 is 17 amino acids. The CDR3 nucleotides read TGTGCCAGCAGCTTAAGCGCGGGAGCCAAACTTTTCAATGAGCAGTTCTTC. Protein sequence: CASSLSAGAKLFNEQFF.

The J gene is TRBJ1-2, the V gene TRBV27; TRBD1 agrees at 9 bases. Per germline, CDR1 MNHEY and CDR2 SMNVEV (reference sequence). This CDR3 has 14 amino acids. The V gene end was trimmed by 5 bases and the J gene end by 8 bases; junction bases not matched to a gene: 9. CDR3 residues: CASSAIGQGRGYTF. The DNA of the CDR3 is TGTGCCAGCAGTGCGATCGGACAGGGGCGAGGCTACACCTTC.

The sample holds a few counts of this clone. The CDR3: CASSQEAGGHTF. The CDR3, as DNA: TGCGCCAGCAGCCAAGAGGCAGGGGGCCACACCTTC. The chain uses TRBV4-3 and TRBJ1-2; 8 bases are a match to TRBD1. Trimming removed 0 bases from V and 12 bases from J; junction bases left unmatched: 3. The CDR3 spans 12 residues. From germline, CDR1 is LGHNA and CDR2 YSLEER.

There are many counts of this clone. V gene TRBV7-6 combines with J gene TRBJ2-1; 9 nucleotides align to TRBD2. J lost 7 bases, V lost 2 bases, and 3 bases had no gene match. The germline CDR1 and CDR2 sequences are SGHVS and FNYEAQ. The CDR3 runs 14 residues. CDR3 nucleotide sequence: TGTGCCAGCAGCTTATTTCTAGCGGGGAATGAGCAGTTCTTC. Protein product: CASSLFLAGNEQFF. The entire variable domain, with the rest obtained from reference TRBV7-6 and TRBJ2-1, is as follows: GAGVSQSPRYKVTKRGQDVALRCDPISGHVSLYWYRQALGQGPEFLTYFNYEAQQDKSGLPNDRFSAERPEGSISTLTIQRTEQRDSAMYRCASSLFLAGNEQFFGPGTRLTVL.

The CDR3 region is CASSFRGAGNTIYF. The CDR3 nucleotides read TGTGCCAGCAGTTTCAGGGGGGCTGGAAACACCATATATTTT. This chain joins TRBV27 and TRBJ1-3; 7 nucleotides agree with TRBD1. The CDR3 contains 14 residues. In germline, CDR1 is MNHEY, CDR2 SMNVEV (reference sequence). With V trimmed by 3 bases and J by 2 bases, 1 base remained unmatched.

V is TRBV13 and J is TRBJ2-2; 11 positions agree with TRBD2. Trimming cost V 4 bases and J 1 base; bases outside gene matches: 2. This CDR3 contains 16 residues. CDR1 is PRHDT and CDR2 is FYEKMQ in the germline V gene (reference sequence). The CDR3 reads CASSSGLAGNTGELFF. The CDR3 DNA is TGTGCCAGCAGCTCAGGACTAGCGGGGAACACCGGGGAGCTGTTTTTT.

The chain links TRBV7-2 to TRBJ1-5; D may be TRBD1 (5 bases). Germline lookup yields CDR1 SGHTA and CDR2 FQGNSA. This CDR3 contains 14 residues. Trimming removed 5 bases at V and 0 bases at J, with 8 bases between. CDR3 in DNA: TGTGCCAGCAGCGCAGGGAATAGCAATCAGCCCCAGCATTTT. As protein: CASSAGNSNQPQHF.

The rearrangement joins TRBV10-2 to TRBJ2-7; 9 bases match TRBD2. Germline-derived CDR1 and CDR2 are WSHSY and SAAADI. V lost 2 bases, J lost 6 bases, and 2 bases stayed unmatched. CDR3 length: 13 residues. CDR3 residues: CASSEVLAGEQYV. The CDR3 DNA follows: TGCGCCAGCAGTGAGGTACTAGCGGGCGAGCAGTACGTC.

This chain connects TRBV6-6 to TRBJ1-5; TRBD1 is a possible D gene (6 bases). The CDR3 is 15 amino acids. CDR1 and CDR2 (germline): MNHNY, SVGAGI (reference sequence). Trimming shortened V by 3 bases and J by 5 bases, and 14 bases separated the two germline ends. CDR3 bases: TGTGCCAGCAGTTATCAGGGACACCCCGATCAGCCCCAGCATTTT. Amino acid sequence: CASSYQGHPDQPQHF.

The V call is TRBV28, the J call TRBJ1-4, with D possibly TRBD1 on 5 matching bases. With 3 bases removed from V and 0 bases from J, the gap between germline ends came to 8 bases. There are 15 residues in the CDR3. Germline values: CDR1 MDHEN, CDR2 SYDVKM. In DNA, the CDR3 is TGTGCCAGCAGTTTCTCGGGGGCAACTAATGAAAAACTGTTTTTT. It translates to CASSFSGATNEKLFF.

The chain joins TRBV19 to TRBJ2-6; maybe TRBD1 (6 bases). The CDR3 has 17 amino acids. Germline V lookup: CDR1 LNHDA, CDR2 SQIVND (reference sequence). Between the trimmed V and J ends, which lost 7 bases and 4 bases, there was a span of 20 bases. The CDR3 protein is CASTRGSHTSGANVLTF. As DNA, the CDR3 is TGTGCCAGTACGAGGGGGAGTCACACGTCGGGGGCCAACGTCCTGACTTTC.

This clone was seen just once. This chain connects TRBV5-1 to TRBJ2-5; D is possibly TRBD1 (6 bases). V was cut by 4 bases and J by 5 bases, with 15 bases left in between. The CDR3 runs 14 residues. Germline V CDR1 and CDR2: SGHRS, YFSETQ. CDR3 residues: CASSGTGTRETQYF. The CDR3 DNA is TGCGCCAGCAGCGGAACAGGGACCAGGGAGACCCAGTACTTC.

The CDR3, as DNA: TGTGCCAGCAGTTACGGGGGACAGGTCACTGAAGCTTTCTTT. Translated, it gives CASSYGGQVTEAFF. This rearrangement joins TRBV6-5 to TRBJ1-1; 8 bases are a match to TRBD1. The CDR3 sequence is 14 residues long. V was clipped by 2 bases and J by 4 bases; unmatched bases: 3. In germline, CDR1 is MNHEY, CDR2 SVGAGI.

The CDR3 spells CAWAGGTYGYTF. The CDR3 bases are TGTGCCTGGGCAGGGGGGACCTATGGCTACACCTTC. The rearrangement uses TRBV30 and TRBJ1-2; 7 nucleotides agree with TRBD1. CDR3 length equals 12 residues. V was clipped by 5 bases and J by 4 bases; unmatched bases: 4. Germline V CDR1 and CDR2: GTSNPN, SVGIG (reference sequence).